Below, 8 T cell receptor beta chains from the same sample are listed, as sequenced in a study of CD8 T cells in ankylosing spondylitis. Findings and caveats of the study: A motif in TCR beta, a set of 8 or 9 highly homologous variants, appeared characteristic of ankylosing spondylitis blood.

These receptors' antigens are unknown. TCRdb fed the 5' RACE reads into MiXCR, producing one record per CDR3 protein. Among about 750,000 distinct CDR3 sequences, around a fifth were seen once, and the ten largest hold about 20%. The sequenced material came from blood, either unsorted or a sorted T cell fraction (not recorded which). The receptors stem from a male donor with ankylosing spondylitis.

This chain joins TRBV10-2 and TRBJ2-7, with D maybe TRBD2 (6 bases). The germline V gene encodes CDR1 WSHSY and CDR2 SAAADI. This CDR3 spans 13 amino acids. Trimming removed 3 bases at V and 6 bases at J, with 12 bases between. The CDR3, as DNA: TGCGCCAGCAGTGACCCGGGGGAACCCGAGCAGTACTTC. The encoded protein is CASSDPGEPEQYF.

The CDR3 nucleotides read TGTGCCAGCAGCGTAGATAGCGGCAGCCACTACGAGCAGTACTTC. Amino acid sequence: CASSVDSGSHYEQYF. V and J are TRBV9 and TRBJ2-7; maybe TRBD2 (6 bases). Trimming cost V 0 bases and J 3 bases, with 13 bases left between them. The germline V gene has CDR1 SGDLS and CDR2 YYNGEE. This CDR3 comprises 15 residues.

V usage is TRBV21-1 and J usage is TRBJ1-2. TRBV21-1 is deemed a pseudogene. The CDR3 runs to 15 residues. The CDR3 sequence: CASSKGGTCRYGYTF. In DNA form, the CDR3 reads TGTGCCAGCAGCAAAGGTGGAACTTGTAGGTATGGCTACACCTTC.

The chain carries TRBV20-1 and TRBJ2-1; 7 bases are shared with TRBD2. Germline V gene lookup returns CDR1 DFQATT and CDR2 SNEGSKA (reference sequence). This CDR3 comprises 15 residues. The J segment lost 2 bases and the V segment lost 0 bases, leaving 4 bases of the junction unmatched. CDR3 DNA sequence: TGCAGTGCTAGAGACCTAGCGGAAGCCTACAATGAGCAGTTCTTC. Its translation is CSARDLAEAYNEQFF.

The rearrangement uses TRBV5-1 and TRBJ2-7, with no clear D. The CDR3 covers 13 residues. The germline V gene has CDR1 SGHRS and CDR2 YFSETQ. Deletions cut 6 bases from V and 5 bases from J, with 15 bases between. The CDR3 here is CASTGYLGNEQYF. CDR3 nucleotides: TGCGCCAGCACCGGGTATTTGGGGAACGAGCAGTACTTC.

This clonotype was picked up a small number of times. The chain joins TRBV7-9 to TRBJ2-1; 10 bases are a match to TRBD2. Germline assignment: CDR1 SEHNR and CDR2 FQNEAQ (reference sequence). The CDR3 is 16 amino acids. V was clipped by 5 bases and J by 7 bases; unmatched bases: 11. The CDR3 DNA reads TGTGCCAGCAGCCGTGGGGCCAGCGGGGGGGCAAATGAGCAGTTCTTC. As protein: CASSRGASGGANEQFF.

The rearrangement joins TRBV2 to TRBJ2-3; possible D gene TRBD1, 6 bases. With 1 base removed from V and 4 bases from J, the gap between germline ends came to 21 bases. The germline V gene has CDR1 SNHLY and CDR2 FYNNEI. The CDR3 consists of 18 residues. CDR3 DNA: TGTGCCAGCAGTGAAGGGTGGTGGGCGCAGGGGAGCCCAGATACGCAGTATTTT. Amino acids: CASSEGWWAQGSPDTQYF.

This clonotype was observed a few times. One junction end does not reproduce the germline sequence, and a read error may be involved. CDR3 amino acids: CASSDSPGGLLPGYTF. In DNA, the CDR3 is TGTGCCAGCAGTGACTCCCCGGGGGGTCTACTGCCTGGCTACACCTTC. The genes are TRBV6-6 and TRBJ1-2; perhaps TRBD1 as D (5 bases). CDR1 is MNHNY and CDR2 is SVGAGI in the germline V gene (reference sequence). This CDR3 comprises 16 residues.